These 6 T cell receptor beta chains were all obtained from the same sample, sequenced in a study of blood T cell repertoires in COVID-19. Libraries were prepared by immunoSEQ multiplex PCR; TCRdb keeps only in-frame clonotypes and omits some of them. The table includes approximately 240,000 clones, 84% detected once. The sequenced sample was peripheral blood. Receptor source: a man aged 50 to 59 with acute or convalescent COVID-19.

The chain has TRBV9 and TRBJ2-5; TRBD1 matches at 9 bases. Trimming cost V 4 bases and J 5 bases; bases outside gene matches: 6. This CDR3 spans 14 amino acids. CDR1 and CDR2 (germline): SGDLS, YYNGEE. As DNA, the CDR3 is TGTGCCAGCAGCACTTCGGGGACAGGGGAGACCCAGTACTTC. Protein sequence: CASSTSGTGETQYF.

The chain recombines TRBV6-5 with TRBJ1-2, with no clear D. Trimming removed 5 bases at V and 0 bases at J, with 13 bases between. The CDR3 length is 15 residues. Germline assignment: CDR1 MNHEY and CDR2 SVGAGI. The CDR3: CASSNSPGANYGYTF. CDR3 sequence (DNA): TGTGCCAGCAGTAATTCCCCCGGGGCTAACTATGGCTACACCTTC.

The V call is TRBV1, the J call TRBJ2-1; the table's D call of TRBD2 was not tested on the DNA. TRBV1 has pseudogene status. The CDR3 is made up of 17 amino acids. The CDR3 region is CTSSQDLEQPEVNEQFF. CDR3 DNA: TGCACCAGCAGCCAAGATCTGGAGCAACCAGAGGTGAATGAGCAGTTCTTC.

The chain uses TRBV3-1 (or the pseudogene TRBV3-2) and TRBJ1-2, with D perhaps TRBD1 (6 bases). Germline CDR1 reads LGHDT; CDR2 reads YNNKEL (reference sequence). V lost 1 base, J lost 8 bases, and 14 bases lay in between. The CDR3 loop spans 14 amino acids. DNA of the CDR3: TGTGCCAGCAGCCAAGCTGGGGTAACAGGGGGCTACACCTTC. This codes for CASSQAGVTGGYTF.

DNA for the CDR3: TGTGCCAGCAGTCCTCCGAGACTTGCCTACAATGAGCAGTTCTTC. Translated: CASSPPRLAYNEQFF. The chain uses TRBV28 and TRBJ2-1, with no clear D. The CDR3 is 15 amino acids. V gave up 5 bases and J gave up 2 bases, with 13 bases separating them. CDR1 is MDHEN and CDR2 is SYDVKM in the germline V gene.

The gene calls are TRBV10-3 and TRBJ2-1; the match to TRBD1 covers 7 bases. CDR3 length: 20 residues. Germline V gene lookup returns CDR1 ENHRY and CDR2 SYGVKD. The junction had 29 bases not matched to a gene; V was cut back by 6 bases and J by 9 bases. For the CDR3, the DNA is TGTGCCATCAGCACTGATAGACAGGGCAGTGGAACAGTCCGTAGGGGTGAGCAGTTCTTC. As protein: CAISTDRQGSGTVRRGEQFF.